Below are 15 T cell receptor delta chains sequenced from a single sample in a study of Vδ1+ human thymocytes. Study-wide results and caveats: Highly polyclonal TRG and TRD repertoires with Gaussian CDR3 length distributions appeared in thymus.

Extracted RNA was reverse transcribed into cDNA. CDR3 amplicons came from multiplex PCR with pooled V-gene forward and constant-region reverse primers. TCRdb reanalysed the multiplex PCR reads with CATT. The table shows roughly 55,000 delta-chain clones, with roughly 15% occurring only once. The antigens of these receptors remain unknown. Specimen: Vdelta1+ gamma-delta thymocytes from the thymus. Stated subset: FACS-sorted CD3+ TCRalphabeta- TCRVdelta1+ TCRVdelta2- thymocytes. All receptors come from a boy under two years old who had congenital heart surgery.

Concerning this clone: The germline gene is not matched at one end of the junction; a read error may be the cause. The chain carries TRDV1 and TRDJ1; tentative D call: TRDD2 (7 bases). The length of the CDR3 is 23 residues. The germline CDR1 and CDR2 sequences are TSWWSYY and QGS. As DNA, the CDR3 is TGTGCTGTTGGGGAACCCCCCTTCCTCCCCGAATGTCGGGGATCCACCCTCGGCGATAAACTCATCTTT. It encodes CAVGEPPFLPECRGSTLGDKLIF.

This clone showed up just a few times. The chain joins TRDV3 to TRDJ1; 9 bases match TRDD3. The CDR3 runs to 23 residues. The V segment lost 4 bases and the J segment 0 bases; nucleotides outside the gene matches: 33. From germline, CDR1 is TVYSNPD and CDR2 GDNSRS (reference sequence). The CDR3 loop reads CAYKGWGPARLYWGTKYTDKLIF. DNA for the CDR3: TGTGCCTACAAGGGTTGGGGTCCCGCCCGTCTTTACTGGGGGACAAAGTACACCGATAAACTCATCTTT. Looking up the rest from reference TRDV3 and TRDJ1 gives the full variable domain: CDKVTQSSPDQTVASGSEVVLLCTYDTVYSNPDLFWYRIRPDYSFQFVFYGDNSRSEGADFTQGRFSVKHILTQKAFHLVISPVRTEDSATYYCAYKGWGPARLYWGTKYTDKLIFGKGTRVTVEP.

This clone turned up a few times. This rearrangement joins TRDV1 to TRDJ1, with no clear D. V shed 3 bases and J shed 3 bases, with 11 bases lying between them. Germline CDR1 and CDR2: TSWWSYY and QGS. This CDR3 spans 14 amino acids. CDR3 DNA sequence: TGTGCTCTTGGGGAGGGAGTCGAGGCCGATAAACTCATCTTT. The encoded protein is CALGEGVEADKLIF.

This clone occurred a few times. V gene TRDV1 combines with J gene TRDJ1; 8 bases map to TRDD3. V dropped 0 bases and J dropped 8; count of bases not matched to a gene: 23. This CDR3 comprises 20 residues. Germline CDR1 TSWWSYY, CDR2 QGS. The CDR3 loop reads CALGELGVSPILLGVAKLIF. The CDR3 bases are TGTGCTCTTGGGGAACTCGGAGTTTCCCCTATTTTACTGGGGGTCGCAAAACTCATCTTT.

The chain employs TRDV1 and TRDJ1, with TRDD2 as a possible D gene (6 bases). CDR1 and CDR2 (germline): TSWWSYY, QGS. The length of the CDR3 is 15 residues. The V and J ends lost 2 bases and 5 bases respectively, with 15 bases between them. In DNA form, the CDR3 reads TGTGCTCTTGGGGAAGCCTTCCCCTTTTTTGATAAACTCATCTTT. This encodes CALGEAFPFFDKLIF.

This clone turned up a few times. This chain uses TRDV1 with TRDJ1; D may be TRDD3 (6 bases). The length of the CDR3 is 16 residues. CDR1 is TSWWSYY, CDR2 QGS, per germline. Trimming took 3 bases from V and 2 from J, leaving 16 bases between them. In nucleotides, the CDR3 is TGTGCTCTTGGGGACAACACGGGGGAACCTACCGATAAACTCATCTTT. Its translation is CALGDNTGEPTDKLIF.

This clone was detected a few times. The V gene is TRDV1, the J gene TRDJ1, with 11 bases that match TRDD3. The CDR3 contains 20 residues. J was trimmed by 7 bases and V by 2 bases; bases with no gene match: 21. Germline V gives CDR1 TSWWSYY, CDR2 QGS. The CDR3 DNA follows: TGTGCTCTTGGGGAAGGGCCCTCCTACGGTGGGGGATACGTTAGGGGTAAACTCATCTTT. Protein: CALGEGPSYGGGYVRGKLIF.

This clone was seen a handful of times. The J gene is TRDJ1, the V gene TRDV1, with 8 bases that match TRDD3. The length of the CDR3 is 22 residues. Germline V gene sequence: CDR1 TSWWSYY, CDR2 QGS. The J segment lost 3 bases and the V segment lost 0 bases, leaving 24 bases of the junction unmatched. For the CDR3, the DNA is TGTGCTCTTGGGGAACTTCCCTATATTCTACGGGGATACCCTAGTAACGCCGATAAACTCATCTTT. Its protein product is CALGELPYILRGYPSNADKLIF.

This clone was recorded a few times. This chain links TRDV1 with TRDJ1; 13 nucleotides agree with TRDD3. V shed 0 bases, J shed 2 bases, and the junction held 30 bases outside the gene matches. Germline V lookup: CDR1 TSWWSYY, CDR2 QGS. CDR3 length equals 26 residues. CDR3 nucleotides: TGTGCTCTTGGGGAACTACCGAGGGTACCTTTCCTACTGGGTCGTACTGGGGGATACGGAACCGATAAACTCATCTTT. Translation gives CALGELPRVPFLLGRTGGYGTDKLIF.

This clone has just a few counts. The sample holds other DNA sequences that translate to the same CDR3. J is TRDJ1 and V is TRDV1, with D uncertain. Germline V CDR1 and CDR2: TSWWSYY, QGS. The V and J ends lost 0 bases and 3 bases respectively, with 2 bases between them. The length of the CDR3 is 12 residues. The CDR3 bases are TGTGCTCTTGGGGAACTCTCCGATAAACTCATCTTT. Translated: CALGELSDKLIF.

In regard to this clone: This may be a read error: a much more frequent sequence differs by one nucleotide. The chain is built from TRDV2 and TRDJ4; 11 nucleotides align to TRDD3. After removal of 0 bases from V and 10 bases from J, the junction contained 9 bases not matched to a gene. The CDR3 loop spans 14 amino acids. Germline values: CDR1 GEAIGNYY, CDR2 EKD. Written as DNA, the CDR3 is TGTGCCTGTGACACCGCGTACTGGGGGATAAGAGGGATCTTT. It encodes CACDTAYWGIRGIF.

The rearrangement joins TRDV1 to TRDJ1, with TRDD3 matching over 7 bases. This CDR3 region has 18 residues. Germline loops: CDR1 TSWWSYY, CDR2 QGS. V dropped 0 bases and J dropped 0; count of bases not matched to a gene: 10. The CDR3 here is CALGELRELGAYTDKLIF. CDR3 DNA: TGTGCTCTTGGGGAACTACGCGAGCTGGGGGCGTACACCGATAAACTCATCTTT.

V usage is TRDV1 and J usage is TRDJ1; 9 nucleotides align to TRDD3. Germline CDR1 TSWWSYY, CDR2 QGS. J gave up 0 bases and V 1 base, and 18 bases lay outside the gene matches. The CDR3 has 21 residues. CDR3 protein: CALGEPERGWGMALYTDKLIF. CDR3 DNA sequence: TGTGCTCTTGGGGAACCAGAGAGGGGCTGGGGGATGGCCCTGTACACCGATAAACTCATCTTT.

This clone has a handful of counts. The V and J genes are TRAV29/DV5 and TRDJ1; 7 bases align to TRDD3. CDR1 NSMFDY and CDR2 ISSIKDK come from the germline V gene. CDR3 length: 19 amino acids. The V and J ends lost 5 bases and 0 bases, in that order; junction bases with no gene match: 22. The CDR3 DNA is TGTGCAGCGATTAGAATAACGAAATTTGTGGGGGAATACACCGATAAACTCATCTTT. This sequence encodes CAAIRITKFVGEYTDKLIF. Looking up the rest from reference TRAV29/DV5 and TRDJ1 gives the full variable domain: DQQVKQNSPSLSVQEGRISILNCDYTNSMFDYFLWYKKYPAEGPTFLISISSIKDKNEDGRFTVFLNKSAKHLSLHIVPSQPGDSAVYFCAAIRITKFVGEYTDKLIFGKGTRVTVEP.

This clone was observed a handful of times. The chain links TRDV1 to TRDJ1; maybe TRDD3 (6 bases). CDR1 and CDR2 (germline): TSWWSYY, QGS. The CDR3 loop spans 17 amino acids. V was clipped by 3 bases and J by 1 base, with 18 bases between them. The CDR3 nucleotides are TGTGCTCTTGGGGAGCATTCACAGGGGGAACCCACCGATAAACTCATCTTT. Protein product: CALGEHSQGEPTDKLIF.